The clone carrying this T cell receptor beta chain appeared many times. This entry belongs to a study of low-dose radiotherapy and immunotherapy resistance in tumors. Study background: Every two weeks, one day ahead of radiation and immunotherapy, cyclophosphamide 200 mg/m2 was given (intravenously).

Time point in this sample: after trial treatment. As for treatment: LDRT plus nivolumab, ipilimumab, low-dose cyclophosphamide and aspirin (RACIN trial). Germline CDR1 is LNHDA and CDR2 is SQIVND (reference sequence). V shed 10 bases and J shed 5 bases, with 21 bases lying between them. The CDR3 sequence is 15 residues long. TCRs underwent about 22 PCR cycles of amplification with a constant-region primer and V-primer adapter. Using its own MiXCR run on the reads, TCRdb lists one record per CDR3 protein. The sample has tens of thousands of distinct CDR3 sequences; 33% are singletons. The clonotype originates from a male donor with rectosigmoid adenocarcinoma. This material consisted of PBMCs, taken after low-dose radiotherapy plus immunotherapy. The rearrangement uses TRBV19 and TRBJ2-1; perhaps TRBD1 as D (9 bases). Written as DNA, the CDR3 is TGTGCCACCACGCGGGGGGACAGGGTCCACAATGAGCAGTTCTTC. Amino acid sequence: CATTRGDRVHNEQFF.